This section outlines one T cell receptor (beta chain) sequence together with its context. Its specificity is unknown. This entry belongs to a study of cytomegalovirus exposure and HLA in healthy donors. Study at large: Earlier findings included 90 million to 120 million unique TCR beta sequences obtained from about 180 million T cells. Whole-study findings and limits: Sequencing probably produced one cluster of sequence variants that were highly shared. Productive status was seen about 87% or about 30% of the time for most TCR beta V segments in an earlier analysis.

A multiplex PCR was run with 60 Vbeta primers and 13 Jbeta primers. Only in-frame clones appear in the TCRdb table, and some are missing; sequencing was by immunoSEQ multiplex PCR. This table holds around 100,000 clones, around 60% found once. The CDR3 length is 13 residues. Between the trimmed V and J ends, which lost 6 bases and 1 base, there was a span of 9 bases. Per germline, CDR1 SQVTM and CDR2 ANQGSEA. As for the donors, each was a healthy bone marrow donor. The receptor was derived from a woman between 50 and 59 years old in good health and CMV-seronegative. The sequenced material came from PBMCs. The chain links TRBV29-1 to TRBJ2-2; a weak D match, TRBD2 (5 bases). The CDR3 DNA follows: TGCAGCGTCGCACGGGGGAACACCGGGGAGCTGTTTTTT. Translation gives CSVARGNTGELFF.